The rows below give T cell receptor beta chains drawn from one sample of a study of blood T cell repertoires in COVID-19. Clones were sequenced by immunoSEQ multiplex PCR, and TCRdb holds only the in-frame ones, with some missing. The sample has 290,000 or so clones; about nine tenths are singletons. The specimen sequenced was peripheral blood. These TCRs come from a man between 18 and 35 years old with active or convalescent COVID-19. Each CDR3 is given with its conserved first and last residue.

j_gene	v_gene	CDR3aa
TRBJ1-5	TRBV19	CASSIRGDTDYSNQPQHF
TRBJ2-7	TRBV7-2	CASSTPGGYEQYF
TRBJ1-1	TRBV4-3	CASSRQDRQNTEAFF
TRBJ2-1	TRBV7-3	CASSAGYGSGEQFF
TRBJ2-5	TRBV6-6	CASASGGLGTQYF
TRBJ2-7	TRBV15	CATRDQGAEQYF
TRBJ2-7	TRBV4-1	CASSHPDRASYEQYF
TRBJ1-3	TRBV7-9	CASDRDPSSRNTIYF
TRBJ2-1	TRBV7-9	CASSLRKNRVRHNEQFF
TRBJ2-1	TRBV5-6	CASSLANRDEQFF
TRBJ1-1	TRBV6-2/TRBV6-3	CASSSVRENTEAFF
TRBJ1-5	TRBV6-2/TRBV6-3	CASSYLTRDQPQHF
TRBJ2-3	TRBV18	CASSPALGDTQYF
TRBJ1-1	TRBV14	CASSLQLMNTEAFF
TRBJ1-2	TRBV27	CASSFQPRRGPSAGYTF
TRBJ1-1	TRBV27	CASRRQGFYTEAFF
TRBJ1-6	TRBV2	CASSDWGVRESPLHF
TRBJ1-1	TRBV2	CASSGQGMGYTEAFF
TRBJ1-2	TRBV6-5	CASSRDTANYGYTF
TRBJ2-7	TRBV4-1	CASSQDQTSAVYEQYF
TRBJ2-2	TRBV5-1	CASSYVSGTGVTGELFF
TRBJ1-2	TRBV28	CANAPGLLDYGYTF
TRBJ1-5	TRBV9	CASGRSNQPQHF
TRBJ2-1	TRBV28	CASSRQGAFNEQFF
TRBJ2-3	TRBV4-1	CASTPRSVVTDTQYF
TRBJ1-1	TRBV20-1	CSATLDTEAFF
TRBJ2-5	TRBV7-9	CASSSGALGTAKETQYF
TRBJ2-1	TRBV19	CASSIDLRSGSSEQFF
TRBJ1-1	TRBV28	CASSLGGSTEAFF
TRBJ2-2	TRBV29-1	CSASGAAGELFF
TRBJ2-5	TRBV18	CASSSTAETQYF
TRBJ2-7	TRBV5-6	CASSFNYEQYF
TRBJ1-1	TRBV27	CASSLAAAALNTEAFF
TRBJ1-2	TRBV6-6	CASSQTANYGYTF
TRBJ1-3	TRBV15	CATSRDRGNTIYF
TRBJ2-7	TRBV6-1	CASSVLFGTGSYEQYF
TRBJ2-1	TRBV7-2	CASSLGAGFNEQFF
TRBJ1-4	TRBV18	CASSPGTGATNEKLFF
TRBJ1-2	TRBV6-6	CASSLDRETRNYGYTF
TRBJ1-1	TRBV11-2	CASSLLSQGVTEAFF
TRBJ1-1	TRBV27	CASSPPGGPTEAFF
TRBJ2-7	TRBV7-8	CASSLTSGETYEQYF
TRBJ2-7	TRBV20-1	CSASLLGTGLYEQYF
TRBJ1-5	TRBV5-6	CARMDSANQPQHF
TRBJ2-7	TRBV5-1	CASSLGYYEQYF
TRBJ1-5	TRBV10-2	CASIQGWGQPQHF
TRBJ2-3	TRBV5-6	CASSQLPGLAGDTQYF
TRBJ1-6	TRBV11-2	CASSPGGKSGSPLHF
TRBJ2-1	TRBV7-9	CASSLRGTGRLVEQFF
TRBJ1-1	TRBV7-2	CASSLYWAGGTEAFF
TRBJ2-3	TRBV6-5	CASTGLAATDTQYF